The 4 T cell receptor beta chains in this list originate from one sample, sequenced in a study of cytomegalovirus exposure and HLA in healthy donors. The PCR was carried out with 60 Vbeta primers and 13 Jbeta primers. Assay used: immunoSEQ multiplex PCR; TCRdb lists only in-frame clones, some missing. This sample's table has 100,000 to 150,000 clones. The sequenced material came from PBMCs. The receptors here all came from a man aged 25 to 40 in good health and CMV-seronegative.

The J gene is TRBJ2-1, the V gene TRBV7-8, with 8 bases aligning to TRBD2. Germline V gene sequence: CDR1 SGHVS, CDR2 FQNEAQ. Losses at the gene ends were 0 bases for V and 8 bases for J; bases not matched to a gene: 6. The CDR3 is 15 residues long. CDR3 DNA sequence: TGTGCCAGCAGCTTAGCAGCGGGAGAGGGGGATGAGCAGTTCTTC. It is translated as CASSLAAGEGDEQFF.

The chain links TRBV6-1 to TRBJ1-2; no definite D call. The V gene's germline CDR1 is MNHNS and CDR2 SASEGT. This CDR3 is built from 14 residues. Deletions cut 11 bases from V and 2 bases from J, with 18 bases between. CDR3 sequence (DNA): TGTGCCGCCTTAAATTCCGGGAACAACTATGGCTACACCTTC. Protein product: CAALNSGNNYGYTF.

The rearrangement joins TRBV27 to TRBJ2-7; TRBD1 is a possible D gene (5 bases). The length of the CDR3 is 14 residues. Per germline, CDR1 MNHEY and CDR2 SMNVEV (reference sequence). V lost 2 bases, J lost 0 bases, and 8 bases lay in between. Here the CDR3 DNA reads TGTGCCAGCAGTTTAGGCAGGGTCTCCTACGAGCAGTACTTC. Protein product: CASSLGRVSYEQYF.

The gene calls are TRBV5-1 and TRBJ1-1; 9 positions agree with TRBD1. This CDR3 spans 14 amino acids. Losses at the gene ends were 5 bases for V and 4 bases for J; bases not matched to a gene: 6. Germline assignment: CDR1 SGHRS and CDR2 YFSETQ. The CDR3 DNA reads as TGCGCCAGCAGGGAACAGGGGGCAAGCACTGAAGCTTTCTTT. It translates to CASREQGASTEAFF.